Each of the 8 T cell receptor beta chains below was sequenced from the same sample in a study of blood T cell repertoires in COVID-19. Using immunoSEQ multiplex PCR, the repertoire was profiled, and TCRdb retains in-frame clones only, with some absent. The data hold 300,000 to 500,000 clones, with roughly 88% observed a single time. The sample taken for sequencing was PBMCs or T cells enriched from blood (not recorded which). Receptors originate from a woman in her 30s with acute COVID-19.

The chain is built from TRBV10-1 and TRBJ2-1; the match to TRBD2 covers 7 bases. Germline CDR1 is WNHNN and CDR2 is SYGVQD (reference sequence). This CDR3 is built from 15 residues. J lost 5 bases, V lost 10 bases, and 14 bases had no gene match. CDR3 in DNA: TGCGCCACCTCACAAGCGGGGCCCAAAAACAATGAGCAGTTCTTC. Translating gives CATSQAGPKNNEQFF.

This clone showed up just a few times. The chain uses TRBV27 and TRBJ2-1; tentative D call: TRBD1 (6 bases). CDR1 and CDR2 from the germline V gene are MNHEY and SMNVEV (reference sequence). The CDR3 has 16 residues. Trimming took off 7 bases at V and 0 bases at J, with 16 bases between the two ends. CDR3 DNA: TGTGCCAGCATGCCGGGACACCCGACCTCCTACAATGAGCAGTTCTTC. As protein: CASMPGHPTSYNEQFF.

The chain combines TRBV12-3 or TRBV12-4 with TRBJ1-2, with 8 bases lining up with TRBD1. The CDR3 has 13 residues. V shed 5 bases, J shed 8 bases, and the junction held 7 bases outside the gene matches. CDR3 DNA: TGTGCCAGCAGTGCAGGACAGGGTCGAGGCTACACCTTC. It encodes CASSAGQGRGYTF.

The V gene is TRBV5-6, the J gene TRBJ2-1; 7 nucleotides match TRBD2. CDR1 SGHDT and CDR2 YYEEEE come from the germline V gene. This CDR3 is built from 13 residues. J lost 13 bases, V lost 0 bases, and 7 bases had no gene match. CDR3 sequence (DNA): TGTGCCAGCAGCTTGGCCCATGGGGGGGTCCAGTTCTTC. This gives the protein CASSLAHGGVQFF.

This chain uses TRBV18 with TRBJ2-5; 10 positions agree with TRBD1. With V trimmed by 2 bases and J by 3 bases, 0 bases remained unmatched. CDR3 length equals 14 residues. Germline V lookup: CDR1 KGHSH, CDR2 LQKENI. This CDR3 is CASSPGTGEETQYF. The DNA of the CDR3 is TGTGCCAGCTCACCAGGGACAGGGGAAGAGACCCAGTACTTC.

The chain has TRBV11-2 and TRBJ1-3; D remains unclear. Germline assignment: CDR1 SGHAT and CDR2 FQNNGV. Trimming shortened V by 0 bases and J by 4 bases, and 13 bases separated the two germline ends. There are 16 residues in the CDR3. This CDR3 is CASSLEGLRGGNTIYF. Here the CDR3 DNA reads TGTGCCAGCAGCTTAGAGGGCCTAAGAGGGGGAAACACCATATATTTT. Looking up the rest from reference TRBV11-2 and TRBJ1-3 gives the full variable domain: EAGVAQSPRYKIIEKRQSVAFWCNPISGHATLYWYQQILGQGPKLLIQFQNNGVVDDSQLPKDRFSAERLKGVDSTLKIQPAKLEDSAVYLCASSLEGLRGGNTIYFGEGSWLTVV.

The CDR3 sequence: CAWTEGTAMNTEAFF. CDR3 bases: TGTGCCTGGACGGAGGGCACTGCCATGAACACTGAAGCTTTCTTT. V gene TRBV30 combines with J gene TRBJ1-1; D is undetermined. Germline V gene sequence: CDR1 GTSNPN, CDR2 SVGIG (reference sequence). V was clipped by 4 bases and J by 0 bases, with 15 bases between them. This CDR3 has 15 amino acids.

This sequence joins TRBV6-5 and TRBJ1-2; the D gene is possibly TRBD1 (6 bases). This CDR3 is 14 amino acids long. The V gene lost 8 bases and the J gene lost 6 bases, with 19 bases spanning the gap. The germline CDR1 and CDR2 sequences are MNHEY and SVGAGI. CDR3 region: CASRNREKRDGYTF. The CDR3 nucleotides are TGTGCCAGCCGAAACAGGGAGAAGAGAGATGGCTACACCTTC.